These 21 T cell receptor beta chains were all obtained from the same sample, sequenced in a study of vaccination effects on CD4 cells after COVID-19. Sequencing used immunoSEQ multiplex PCR; TCRdb keeps in-frame clones, though not all of them. Of 20,000 to 25,000 clones detected, roughly four fifths appear once; the ten largest clones hold around 9.1%. Their cognate antigens are unknown. Before sequencing, viral peptide pools were used by the ViraFEST assay to expand antigen-specific CD4+ T cells. Culture lasted roughly 9 days before CD4+ T cell isolation. Each person got two doses of an mRNA SARS-CoV-2 vaccine, BNT162b2 or mRNA-1273. Here the sequenced sample was CD4+ T cells from PBMCs cultured with HCoV-229E spike peptides, taken after COVID-19 vaccination. The receptors here all came from a human donor who received a COVID-19 vaccine.

The chain has TRBV18 and TRBJ1-2; 8 nucleotides match TRBD1. Germline loops: CDR1 KGHSH, CDR2 LQKENI. The CDR3 loop spans 15 amino acids. With V trimmed by 3 bases and J by 4 bases, 7 bases remained unmatched. CDR3 bases: TGTGCCAGCTCACCGGACCAGGGGGCGACCTATGGCTACACCTTC. Amino acids: CASSPDQGATYGYTF.

This clone was seen only a few times. The V gene is TRBV3-1 (or the pseudogene TRBV3-2), the J gene TRBJ2-2; D is perhaps TRBD2 (5 bases). Germline V gene data show CDR1 as LGHDT and CDR2 as YNNKEL (reference sequence). Between the trimmed V and J ends, which lost 4 bases and 4 bases, there was a span of 10 bases. The CDR3 length is 14 residues. CDR3 sequence: CASSRGRGTGELFF. The DNA for the CDR3 is TGTGCCAGCAGCCGGGGTCGGGGCACCGGGGAGCTGTTTTTT.

V usage is TRBV4-2 and J usage is TRBJ2-2, with D tentatively TRBD1 (5 bases). The CDR3 contains 13 residues. The V end was cut by 4 bases, the J end by 5 bases, with 8 bases between. CDR1 is LGHNA, CDR2 YNFKEQ, per germline. The CDR3 sequence is CASSRGGTGELFF. The CDR3 nucleotides are TGTGCCAGCAGCCGGGGCGGTACCGGGGAGCTGTTTTTT.

The chain links TRBV11-1 to TRBJ2-1; D is uncertain. This CDR3 comprises 14 residues. Per germline, CDR1 SGHAT and CDR2 FQDESV (reference sequence). Trimming cost V 1 base and J 4 bases, with 8 bases left between them. This CDR3 reads CASSLGGSYNEQFF. The CDR3 DNA reads TGTGCCAGCAGCTTAGGCGGCAGTTACAATGAGCAGTTCTTC.

This clone has just one count. The gene calls are TRBV19 and TRBJ2-7; D gene ambiguous. With 0 bases removed from V and 0 bases from J, the gap between germline ends came to 9 bases. CDR1 and CDR2 from the germline V gene are LNHDA and SQIVND (reference sequence). The CDR3 totals 15 residues. CDR3 nucleotide sequence: TGTGCCAGTAGTATAGACAGTTTCATCTCCTACGAGCAGTACTTC. Translating gives CASSIDSFISYEQYF. The entire variable domain, with the rest obtained from reference TRBV19 and TRBJ2-7, is as follows: DGGITQSPKYLFRKEGQNVTLSCEQNLNHDAMYWYRQDPGQGLRLIYYSQIVNDFQKGDIAEGYSVSREKKESFPLTVTSAQKNPTAFYLCASSIDSFISYEQYFGPGTRLTVT.

In this sample, this clone turned up a few times. For the CDR3, the DNA is TGCGCCAGCAGCCAAGCACTAAGGACAGGGAAGGATCCTGCAGCTTTCTTT. Its translation is CASSQALRTGKDPAAFF. The J gene is TRBJ1-1, the V gene TRBV4-1, with 8 bases fitting TRBD1. The CDR3 loop spans 17 amino acids. CDR1 and CDR2 (germline): MGHRA, YSYEKL. With 1 base clipped from V and 10 bases from J, the junction kept 17 bases outside the gene matches.

This chain connects TRBV7-9 to TRBJ1-2; D is undetermined. The germline V and J ends were trimmed by 5 bases and 3 bases, with 7 bases remaining between them. Per the germline V gene, CDR1 is SEHNR and CDR2 is FQNEAQ (reference sequence). The CDR3 sequence is 12 residues long. CDR3 residues: CASSQEDYGYTF. CDR3 coding DNA: TGTGCCAGCAGCCAAGAGGACTATGGCTACACCTTC.

This clone is judged medium-sized. The chain couples TRBV6-5 to TRBJ1-5; 7 bases line up with TRBD1. The CDR3 sequence is 15 residues long. The trim removed 4 bases at V and 2 bases at J, leaving 5 bases unmatched. The germline V gene encodes CDR1 MNHEY and CDR2 SVGAGI. The DNA of the CDR3 is TGTGCCAGCAGTTTCGCCGGGACAGGCAATCAGCCCCAGCATTTT. Residues: CASSFAGTGNQPQHF.

This chain uses TRBV7-7 with TRBJ2-2, with TRBD1 matching 9 bases. Per the germline V gene, CDR1 is SSHAT and CDR2 is FNYEAQ (reference sequence). V shed 1 base and J 1 base; nucleotides not matched to a gene: 10. The CDR3 covers 19 residues. The CDR3 spells CASSLGPSGTGMNTGELFF. CDR3 sequence (DNA): TGTGCCAGCAGCTTAGGGCCTTCCGGGACAGGGATGAACACCGGGGAGCTGTTTTTT.

The genes are TRBV5-1 and TRBJ1-4; no clear D. Per the germline V gene, CDR1 is SGHRS and CDR2 is YFSETQ. V was shortened by 3 bases and J by 0 bases, with 9 bases between the two germline ends. This CDR3 is 15 amino acids long. The CDR3 DNA reads TGCGCCAGCAGCTCCGGGTCTTCAACTAATGAAAAACTGTTTTTT. Encoded protein: CASSSGSSTNEKLFF.

The CDR3 protein is CASRTGDSGNQPQHF. The DNA of the CDR3 is TGTGCCAGCAGAACAGGCGATTCAGGCAATCAGCCCCAGCATTTT. The chain recombines TRBV27 with TRBJ1-5, with a tentative D call TRBD1 (5 bases). This CDR3 comprises 15 residues. Per the germline V gene, CDR1 is MNHEY and CDR2 is SMNVEV (reference sequence). Trimming took off 6 bases at V and 2 bases at J, with 14 bases between the two ends.

The V call is TRBV19, the J call TRBJ1-2; D remains unclear. The V end was cut by 1 base, the J end by 0 bases, with 12 bases between. Germline assignment: CDR1 LNHDA and CDR2 SQIVND (reference sequence). The CDR3 loop spans 16 amino acids. The CDR3, as DNA: TGTGCCAGTAGTATAGGCACATCCTGGGCTAACTATGGCTACACCTTC. Its protein is CASSIGTSWANYGYTF.

The chain is built from TRBV15 and TRBJ2-5; 8 nucleotides agree with TRBD1. The CDR3 is 13 residues long. Germline V gene sequence: CDR1 LNHNV, CDR2 YYDKDF (reference sequence). Germline trimming cut 2 bases from V and 5 bases from J; bases unmatched to any gene: 1. CDR3 DNA sequence: TGTGCCACCAGCAGATACAGGGGGGAGACCCAGTACTTC. It yields the protein CATSRYRGETQYF. The full variable domain, completed using reference TRBV15 and TRBJ2-5, is DAMVIQNPRYQVTQFGKPVTLSCSQTLNHNVMYWYQQKSSQAPKLLFHYYDKDFNNEADTPDNFQSRRPNTSFCFLDIRSPGLGDTAMYLCATSRYRGETQYFGPGTRLLVL.

The chain has TRBV6-1 and TRBJ1-2; D not certain. Trimming cost V 0 bases and J 6 bases, with 14 bases left between them. The CDR3 is made up of 15 amino acids. CDR1 and CDR2 from the germline V gene are MNHNS and SASEGT. DNA of the CDR3: TGTGCCAGCAGTGAAGCTAGTCTCGGGCTCAATGGCTACACCTTC. This encodes CASSEASLGLNGYTF.

This clone was recorded a few times. This chain connects TRBV10-3 to TRBJ1-5; D is undetermined. The germline V gene has CDR1 ENHRY and CDR2 SYGVKD. Trimming shortened V by 2 bases and J by 1 base, and 9 bases separated the two germline ends. The CDR3 totals 15 residues. The CDR3 region has the DNA TGTGCCATCAGTGAGGCCCTAGGGAGCAATCAGCCCCAGCATTTT. Protein sequence: CAISEALGSNQPQHF.

The V gene is TRBV19, the J gene TRBJ1-5; D might be TRBD1 (5 bases). The germline CDR1 and CDR2 sequences are LNHDA and SQIVND (reference sequence). The CDR3 is made up of 17 amino acids. V lost 6 bases and J 1 base, leaving 19 bases between the germline ends. CDR3 sequence (DNA): TGTGCCAGTAGCACCACGGGCGGCAGGGTAAGCAATCAGCCCCAGCATTTT. This encodes CASSTTGGRVSNQPQHF.

V is TRBV15 and J is TRBJ2-5; D is ambiguous. Germline lookup yields CDR1 LNHNV and CDR2 YYDKDF (reference sequence). The length of the CDR3 is 14 residues. The V end was cut by 4 bases, the J end by 1 base, with 10 bases between. CDR3 sequence reads: CATSTRATQETQYF. The CDR3 DNA reads TGTGCCACCAGCACAAGAGCTACCCAAGAGACCCAGTACTTC.

This clone was counted a few times. One junction end does not reproduce the germline sequence, and a read error may be involved. V is TRBV3-1 (or the pseudogene TRBV3-2) and J is TRBJ2-7; no clear D. The CDR3 sequence is 13 residues long. From germline, CDR1 is LGHDT and CDR2 YNNKEL (reference sequence). The CDR3: CASSQVATPGLQF. CDR3 DNA sequence: TGTGCCAGCAGCCAAGTGGCAACCCCTGGTCTACAATTC.

The chain couples TRBV6-5 to TRBJ2-3; 8 bases line up with TRBD1. CDR3 length equals 12 residues. The V segment lost 10 bases and the J segment 4 bases; nucleotides outside the gene matches: 4. The germline V gene has CDR1 MNHEY and CDR2 SVGAGI. The DNA of the CDR3 is TGTGCCATCGGACAGGGCGCAGATACGCAGTATTTT. It yields the protein CAIGQGADTQYF.

The J gene is TRBJ2-1, the V gene TRBV2; D is possibly TRBD2 (6 bases). Germline CDR1 SNHLY, CDR2 FYNNEI. With 6 bases removed from V and 0 bases from J, the gap between germline ends came to 12 bases. CDR3 length: 15 residues. The CDR3 DNA sequence: TGTGCCAGCAGGGTACGGGAGAGCTCCTACAATGAGCAGTTCTTC. Its protein product is CASRVRESSYNEQFF.

J is TRBJ2-1 and V is TRBV19; 14 bases line up with TRBD2. V lost 6 bases, J lost 5 bases, and 6 bases stayed unmatched. Germline assignment: CDR1 LNHDA and CDR2 SQIVND (reference sequence). The CDR3 sequence is 16 residues long. As DNA, the CDR3 is TGTGCCAGTAGAACGACTAGCGGGGGGGGGAACAATGAGCAGTTCTTC. Its protein is CASRTTSGGGNNEQFF. Based on the CDR3 plus reference TRBV19 and TRBJ2-1, the full variable domain is DGGITQSPKYLFRKEGQNVTLSCEQNLNHDAMYWYRQDPGQGLRLIYYSQIVNDFQKGDIAEGYSVSREKKESFPLTVTSAQKNPTAFYLCASRTTSGGGNNEQFFGPGTRLTVL.